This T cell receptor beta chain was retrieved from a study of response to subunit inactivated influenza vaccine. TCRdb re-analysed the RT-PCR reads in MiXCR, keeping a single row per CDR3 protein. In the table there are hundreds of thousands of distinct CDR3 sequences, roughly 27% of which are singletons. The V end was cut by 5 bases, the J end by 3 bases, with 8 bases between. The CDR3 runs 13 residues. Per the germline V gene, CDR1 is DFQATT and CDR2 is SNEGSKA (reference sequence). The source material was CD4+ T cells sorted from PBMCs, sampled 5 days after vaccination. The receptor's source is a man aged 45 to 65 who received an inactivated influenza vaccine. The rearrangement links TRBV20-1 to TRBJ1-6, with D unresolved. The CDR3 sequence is CSAGNIYNSPLHF. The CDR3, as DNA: TGCAGTGCTGGAAACATCTATAATTCACCCCTCCACTTT.